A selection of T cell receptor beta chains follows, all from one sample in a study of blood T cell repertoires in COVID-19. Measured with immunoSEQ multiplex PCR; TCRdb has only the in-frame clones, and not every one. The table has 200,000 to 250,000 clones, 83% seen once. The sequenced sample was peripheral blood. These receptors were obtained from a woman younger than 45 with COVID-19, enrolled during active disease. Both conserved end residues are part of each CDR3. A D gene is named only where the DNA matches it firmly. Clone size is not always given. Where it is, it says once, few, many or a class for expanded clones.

TGTGCCAGCAGCACCAAGGCGGGGGGTCAGAACACCGGGGAGCTGTTTTTT,CASSTKAGGQNTGELFF,TRBJ2-2,TRBD2,17,TRBV9,NA
TGCGCCAGCAGCCAAGATCGGGGTCTAGCGGGAGGCGAGCAGTACTTC,CASSQDRGLAGGEQYF,TRBJ2-7,TRBD2,16,TRBV4-1,NA
TGTGCCAGCAGCGTCGGACAGGGGCTCCAAGAGACCCAGTACTTC,CASSVGQGLQETQYF,TRBJ2-5,TRBD1,15,TRBV9,NA
TGTGCCAGCAGCGTCTACGGGAGTAGCTCCTACAATGAGCAGTTCTTC,CASSVYGSSSYNEQFF,TRBJ2-1,NA,16,TRBV9,NA
TGTGCCAGCAGCTTCGACAGGGTAACTGAAGCTTTCTTT,CASSFDRVTEAFF,TRBJ1-1,TRBD1,13,TRBV9,few
TGTGCCACCAGTGATTTGCAGGGAGGGGCAGATACGCAGTATTTT,CATSDLQGGADTQYF,TRBJ2-3,TRBD2,15,TRBV24-1,once
TGTGCCTGGACTGAACAGGGAAAGGAAAAACTGTTTTTT,CAWTEQGKEKLFF,TRBJ1-4,NA,13,TRBV30,NA
TGTGCCAGCAGCTTCGGGGACAGGGTCTCCTACGAGCAGTACTTC,CASSFGDRVSYEQYF,TRBJ2-7,TRBD1,15,TRBV7-3,few
TGCAGTGCTAGTGAAAGCGGGGTCTCCTACGAGCAGTACTTC,CSASESGVSYEQYF,TRBJ2-7,TRBD2,14,TRBV20-1,few
TGTGCCAGTAGTATAGGAAACAGGGATCCGAGCAATCAGCCCCAGCATTTT,CASSIGNRDPSNQPQHF,TRBJ1-5,NA,17,TRBV19,NA
TGTGCCAGCACCACCCCACTGACCGGGAAGAACACTGAAGCTTTCTTT,CASTTPLTGKNTEAFF,TRBJ1-1,NA,16,TRBV5-5,NA
TGCAGCCGGGGTGAGGGCGAGACCCAGTACTTC,CSRGEGETQYF,TRBJ2-5,NA,11,TRBV20-1,NA
TGTGCCAGCTCACCGGAGAGGCGGGCCGAGCAGTACTTC,CASSPERRAEQYF,TRBJ2-7,NA,13,TRBV18,once
TGTGCCACCAGCAGAGATCGGCAGGTCTCCTACGAGCAGTACTTC,CATSRDRQVSYEQYF,TRBJ2-7,NA,15,TRBV15,NA
TGTGCCAGCTCACCGGAACAGGGAGCAAGCAATCAGCCCCAGCATTTT,CASSPEQGASNQPQHF,TRBJ1-5,NA,16,TRBV18,NA